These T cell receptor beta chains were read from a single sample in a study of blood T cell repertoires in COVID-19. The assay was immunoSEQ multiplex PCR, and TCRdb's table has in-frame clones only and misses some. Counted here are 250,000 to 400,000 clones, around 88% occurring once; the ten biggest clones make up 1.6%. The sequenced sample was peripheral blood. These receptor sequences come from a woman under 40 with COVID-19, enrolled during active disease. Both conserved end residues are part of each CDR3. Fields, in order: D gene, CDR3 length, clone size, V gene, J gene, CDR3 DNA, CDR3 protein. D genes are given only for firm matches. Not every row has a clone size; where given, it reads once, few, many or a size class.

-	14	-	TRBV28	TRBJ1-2	TGTGCCAGCAGCTTACCGGGGAACGTGAGTGGCTACACCTTC	CASSLPGNVSGYTF
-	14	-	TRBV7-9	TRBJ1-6	TGTGCCAGCAGCCCGACAGGAGGAAATTCACCCCTCCACTTT	CASSPTGGNSPLHF
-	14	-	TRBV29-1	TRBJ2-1	TGCAGCGGCCGAGGGGGGGCTCGGCGCCATGAGCAGTTCTTC	CSGRGGARRHEQFF
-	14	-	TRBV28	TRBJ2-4	TGTGCCAGCAGCCTTACACTGGACAGCGGGGTTCAGTACTTC	CASSLTLDSGVQYF
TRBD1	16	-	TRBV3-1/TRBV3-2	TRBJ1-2	TGTGCCAGCAGCCCTCACCGGGACAGGGAAGCTTACGGCTACACCTTC	CASSPHRDREAYGYTF
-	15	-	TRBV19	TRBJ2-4	TGTGCCAGTAGTCACAGGGATCGTGCCAAAAACATTCAGTACTTC	CASSHRDRAKNIQYF
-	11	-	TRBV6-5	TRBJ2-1	TGTGCCAGCAGTTCTCCGGATGAGCAGTTCTTC	CASSSPDEQFF
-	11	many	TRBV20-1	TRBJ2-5	TGCAGTGCTAGACCAAAAGAGACCCAGTACTTC	CSARPKETQYF
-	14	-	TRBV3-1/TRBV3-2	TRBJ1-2	TGTGCCAGCAGCCAAGTGGCAGATAACTATGGCTACACCTTC	CASSQVADNYGYTF
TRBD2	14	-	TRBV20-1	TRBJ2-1	TGCAGTGCTAGTCGTAGCGGGAAGCTTAGTGAGCAGTTCTTC	CSASRSGKLSEQFF
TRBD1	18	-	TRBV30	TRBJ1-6	TGTGCCTGGAGTGTACTAACCTCAGGGGGCTGGAATAATTCACCCCTCCACTTT	CAWSVLTSGGWNNSPLHF
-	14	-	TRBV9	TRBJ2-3	TGTGCCAGCAGCGAGGGGAACCCCACAGATACGCAGTATTTT	CASSEGNPTDTQYF
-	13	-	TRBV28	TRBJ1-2	TGTGCCAGCGCAAAACGGACGGACATTGGCTACACCTTC	CASAKRTDIGYTF
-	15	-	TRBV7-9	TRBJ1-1	TGTGCCAGCAGCTTATCGGTGGGAGAGAACACTGAAGCTTTCTTT	CASSLSVGENTEAFF
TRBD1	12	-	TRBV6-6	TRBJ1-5	TGTTCATCGACAGGGGGAAATCAGCCCCAGCATTTT	CSSTGGNQPQHF
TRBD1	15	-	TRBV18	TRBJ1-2	TGTGCCAGCTCATTACAGGGGGGGCCCGCGAATGGCTACACCTTC	CASSLQGGPANGYTF